In its sample, the clone carrying this T cell receptor (beta chain) was seen once. As yet, its antigen is unknown. J lost 4 bases, V lost 4 bases, and 7 bases had no gene match. The length of the CDR3 is 15 residues. Germline V CDR1 and CDR2: SNHLY, FYNNEI. This entry belongs to a study of beta chain features in type 1 diabetes. Broader study findings: The analysis here could not establish whether HLA type shapes TCRB rearrangement.

Sequenced material consisted of expressed TCRB transcripts (all of the isolated RNA was reverse transcribed). Generated by immunoSEQ multiplex PCR, the TCRdb table keeps only in-frame clones and is missing some. The sample shows about 620,000 clones, about 16% of them seen only once. Material: naive CD4+ T cells from blood. The receptor was derived from a man between 18 and 35 years old in good health. The rearrangement links TRBV2 to TRBJ2-1, with TRBD1 matching 7 bases. The CDR3 nucleotides read TGTGCCAGCAGTGCTACAGGGGATTCGTACAATGAGCAGTTCTTC. It specifies CASSATGDSYNEQFF.